These 9 T cell receptor beta chains share one sample of origin, sequenced in a study of response to subunit inactivated influenza vaccine. From the RT-PCR reads, TCRdb called clonotypes with MiXCR, one entry per CDR3 protein. The sample shows a few hundred thousand distinct CDR3 sequences, around 15% of them seen only once. Material: PBMCs from blood, obtained 12 days after vaccination. The origin of the receptors is a man in his forties or fifties who received an inactivated influenza vaccine.

CDR3 coding DNA: TGCAGCGTTGACCTCCGGGGGGAAAACACTGAAGCTTTCTTT. Translation gives CSVDLRGENTEAFF. The chain employs TRBV29-1 and TRBJ1-1; D is possibly TRBD1 (5 bases). Germline V CDR1 and CDR2: SQVTM, ANQGSEA. The V end was cut by 3 bases, the J end by 2 bases, with 13 bases between. The CDR3 spans 14 residues.

This clonotype was counted ten times or more. The genes are TRBV14 and TRBJ2-3; a possible D gene is TRBD1 (5 bases). V dropped 4 bases and J dropped 0 bases, with 11 bases sitting between them. The length of the CDR3 is 15 residues. Germline CDR1 is SGHDN and CDR2 is FVKESK. CDR3 coding DNA: TGTGCCAGCAGCCGACAGTTGGCTAGCACAGATACGCAGTATTTT. The encoded protein is CASSRQLASTDTQYF.

In DNA form, the CDR3 reads TGTGCCAGCAGCAAACAGGATCACGAGCAGTACTTC. Translated: CASSKQDHEQYF. The chain links TRBV7-2 to TRBJ2-7; a weak D match, TRBD1 (5 bases). Germline V lookup: CDR1 SGHTA, CDR2 FQGNSA. CDR3 length: 12 amino acids. V lost 5 bases and J 5 bases, leaving 10 bases between the germline ends. The full variable domain, rest sourced from reference TRBV7-2 and TRBJ2-7, is GAGVSQSPSNKVTEKGKDVELRCDPISGHTALYWYRQSLGQGLEFLIYFQGNSAPDKSGLPSDRFSAERTGGSVSTLTIQRTQQEDSAVYLCASSKQDHEQYFGPGTRLTVT.

The chain is built from TRBV6-2 or TRBV6-3 and TRBJ2-5; TRBD1 matches at 7 bases. CDR1 is MNHEY, CDR2 SVGEGT, per germline. The CDR3 has 16 amino acids. V lost 5 bases, J lost 4 bases, and 13 bases stayed unmatched. The CDR3 nucleotides read TGTGCCAGCAGTCTCGTCGTGACAGGGCGGACAGAGACCCAGTACTTC. Its protein is CASSLVVTGRTETQYF.

The chain employs TRBV20-1 and TRBJ1-1, with 8 bases that match TRBD1. This CDR3 is 14 amino acids long. Per the germline V gene, CDR1 is DFQATT and CDR2 is SNEGSKA (reference sequence). V trimming: 1 base; J trimming: 5 bases; junction bases outside the gene matches: 6. The CDR3 bases are TGCAGTGCTAGAGTCACGGACAGGGTGACTGAAGCTTTCTTT. It yields the protein CSARVTDRVTEAFF.

Only a few counts were recorded for this clonotype. The gene calls are TRBV7-8 and TRBJ2-5; the match to TRBD2 covers 10 bases. CDR3 length equals 20 residues. Germline V lookup: CDR1 SGHVS, CDR2 FQNEAQ. J lost 1 base, V lost 0 bases, and 14 bases had no gene match. The CDR3 sequence is CASSLAIPGSASGGQETQYF. Here the CDR3 DNA reads TGTGCCAGCAGCTTAGCGATACCAGGATCGGCTAGCGGGGGCCAAGAGACCCAGTACTTC.

This clonotype was detected ten times or more. This chain uses TRBV10-3 with TRBJ2-1; weak D call: TRBD2 (6 bases). Between the trimmed V and J ends, which lost 2 bases and 7 bases, there was a span of 12 bases. In germline, CDR1 is ENHRY, CDR2 SYGVKD. This CDR3 is 14 amino acids long. The CDR3 reads CAISEAGTKNEQFF. CDR3 DNA sequence: TGTGCCATCAGTGAGGCGGGGACCAAAAATGAGCAGTTCTTC.

The chain is built from TRBV7-9 and TRBJ2-1; 9 bases map to TRBD2. The CDR3 consists of 16 residues. V gave up 4 bases and J gave up 8 bases; unmatched junction bases: 12. In germline, CDR1 is SEHNR, CDR2 FQNEAQ (reference sequence). CDR3 residues: CASSSRGSGSFYEQFF. CDR3 coding DNA: TGTGCCAGCAGCTCTCGGGGTAGCGGGAGTTTCTATGAGCAGTTCTTC. Complete variable domain (other parts from reference TRBV7-9 and TRBJ2-1): DTGVSQNPRHKITKRGQNVTFRCDPISEHNRLYWYRQTLGQGPEFLTYFQNEAQLEKSRLLSDRFSAERPKGSFSTLEIQRTEQGDSAMYLCASSSRGSGSFYEQFFGPGTRLTVL.

As to this clonotype: Germline and junction disagree at one end, which may indicate a read error. The chain combines TRBV18 with TRBJ2-5; perhaps D is TRBD1 or TRBD2 (6 bases each). The CDR3 runs to 13 residues. CDR1 and CDR2 from the germline V gene are KGHSH and LQKENI. The CDR3 loop reads CASSPGAGETQYF. CDR3 in DNA: TGCGCCAGCAGTCCGGGGGCAGGCGAGACCCAGTACTTC.